These 9 T cell receptor beta chains were all obtained from the same sample, sequenced in a study of cytomegalovirus exposure and HLA in healthy donors. The PCR was carried out with 60 Vbeta primers and 13 Jbeta primers. TCRdb's copy holds only in-frame clones and misses some; the assay was immunoSEQ multiplex PCR. The sample has some 150,000 clones; approximately 82% are singletons. Input material: PBMCs. These TCRs come from a man aged 35 to 55 in good health and CMV-seronegative.

The chain is built from TRBV7-9 and TRBJ1-4; 7 positions match TRBD1. The CDR3 covers 16 residues. With V trimmed by 5 bases and J by 0 bases, 6 bases remained unmatched. Germline V gene sequence: CDR1 SEHNR, CDR2 FQNEAQ (reference sequence). Here the CDR3 reads CASSKGQSTTNEKLFF. The CDR3 nucleotides are TGTGCCAGCAGCAAGGGACAGTCTACAACTAATGAAAAACTGTTTTTT.

The V and J genes are TRBV7-9 and TRBJ1-4, with no clear D. Trimming stripped 5 bases from V and 3 bases from J, with 10 bases between. CDR3 length: 14 residues. CDR1 is SEHNR, CDR2 FQNEAQ, per germline (reference sequence). CDR3 sequence: CASSTGGANEKLFF. CDR3 sequence (DNA): TGTGCCAGCAGCACCGGCGGGGCTAATGAAAAACTGTTTTTT.

The chain carries TRBV5-1 and TRBJ2-5; 8 bases are shared with TRBD1. With V trimmed by 4 bases and J by 4 bases, 9 bases remained unmatched. Germline values: CDR1 SGHRS, CDR2 YFSETQ. The CDR3 is 15 residues long. The CDR3 sequence: CASSPTTGVVETQYF. The CDR3 DNA is TGCGCCAGCAGCCCGACGACAGGGGTGGTAGAGACCCAGTACTTC.

The chain joins TRBV10-3 to TRBJ1-1; TRBD1 is a possible D gene (5 bases). V was shortened by 6 bases and J by 0 bases, with 11 bases between the two germline ends. This CDR3 has 14 residues. The germline V gene has CDR1 ENHRY and CDR2 SYGVKD. CDR3 bases: TGTGCCATCAGAAAACAGGATTTGAACACTGAAGCTTTCTTT. Amino acids: CAIRKQDLNTEAFF.

The chain links TRBV10-3 to TRBJ1-1; TRBD1 aligns across 11 bases. CDR1 and CDR2 (germline): ENHRY, SYGVKD. The J segment lost 4 bases and the V segment lost 2 bases, leaving 9 bases of the junction unmatched. This CDR3 contains 17 residues. CDR3 sequence: CAISEPRTGGGGTEAFF. The CDR3 nucleotides read TGTGCCATCAGTGAGCCCAGGACAGGGGGCGGAGGCACTGAAGCTTTCTTT.

This clone turned up a few times. This chain joins TRBV4-3 and TRBJ1-1; 8 positions agree with TRBD1. Germline V CDR1 and CDR2: LGHNA, YSLEER. V shed 5 bases and J 3 bases; nucleotides not matched to a gene: 5. The CDR3 has 14 amino acids. The CDR3 loop reads CASSKTGVDTEAFF. CDR3 DNA sequence: TGCGCCAGCAGCAAGACAGGGGTAGACACTGAAGCTTTCTTT.

The J gene is TRBJ2-1, the V gene TRBV9, with D possibly matching TRBD1 (5 bases). The V end was cut by 0 bases, the J end by 5 bases, with 6 bases between. The germline V gene encodes CDR1 SGDLS and CDR2 YYNGEE. The CDR3 totals 13 residues. The CDR3 protein is CASSVGQNNEQFF. CDR3 nucleotides: TGTGCCAGCAGCGTAGGACAGAACAATGAGCAGTTCTTC.

CDR3 protein: CASSSPTGLGEQYF. The CDR3 DNA sequence: TGTGCCAGCAGCTCACCGACAGGCTTGGGGGAGCAGTACTTC. The V call is TRBV7-9, the J call TRBJ2-7, with a weak D call TRBD1 (6 bases). Germline values: CDR1 SEHNR, CDR2 FQNEAQ (reference sequence). V gave up 4 bases and J gave up 7 bases, with 17 bases separating them. The CDR3 length is 14 residues.

V and J are TRBV11-2 and TRBJ2-5, with a tentative D call TRBD1 (6 bases). TRBJ2-7 matches the DNA end more closely, so the J call is doubtful. This CDR3 spans 13 amino acids. From germline, CDR1 is SGHAT and CDR2 FQNNGV. CDR3 DNA sequence: TGTGCCAGCAGCACAGGGTTTGCCTACGAGCAGTACTTC. Translated: CASSTGFAYEQYF.